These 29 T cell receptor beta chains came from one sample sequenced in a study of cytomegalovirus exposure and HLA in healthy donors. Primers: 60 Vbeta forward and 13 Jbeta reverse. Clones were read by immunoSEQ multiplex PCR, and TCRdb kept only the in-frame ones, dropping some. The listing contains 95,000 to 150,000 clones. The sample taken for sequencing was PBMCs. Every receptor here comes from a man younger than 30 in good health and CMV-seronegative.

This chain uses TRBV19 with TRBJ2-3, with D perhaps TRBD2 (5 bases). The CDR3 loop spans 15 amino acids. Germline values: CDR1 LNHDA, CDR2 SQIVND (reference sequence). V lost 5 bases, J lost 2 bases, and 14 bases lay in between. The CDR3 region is CASSPRGSFTDTQYF. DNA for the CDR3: TGTGCCAGTAGTCCCCGAGGGTCATTCACAGATACGCAGTATTTT.

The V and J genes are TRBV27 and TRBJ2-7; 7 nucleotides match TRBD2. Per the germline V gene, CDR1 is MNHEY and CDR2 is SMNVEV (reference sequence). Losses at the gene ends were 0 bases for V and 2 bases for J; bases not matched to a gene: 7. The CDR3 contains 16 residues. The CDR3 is CASSLSPWTSTYEQYF. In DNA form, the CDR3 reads TGTGCCAGCAGTTTATCACCATGGACTAGTACCTACGAGCAGTACTTC.

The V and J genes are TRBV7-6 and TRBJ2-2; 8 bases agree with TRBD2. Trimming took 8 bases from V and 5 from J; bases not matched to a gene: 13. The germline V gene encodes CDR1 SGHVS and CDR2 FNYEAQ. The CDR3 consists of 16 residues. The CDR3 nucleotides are TGTGCCAGCGCAACTAGCGGAATGACTGGGACCGGGGAGCTGTTTTTT. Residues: CASATSGMTGTGELFF.

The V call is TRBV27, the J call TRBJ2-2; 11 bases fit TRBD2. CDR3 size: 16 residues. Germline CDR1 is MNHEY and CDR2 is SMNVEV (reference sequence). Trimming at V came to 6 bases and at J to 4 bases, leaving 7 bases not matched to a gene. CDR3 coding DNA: TGTGCCAGCAGGCCGACTAGCGGGATGATCACCGGGGAGCTGTTTTTT. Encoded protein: CASRPTSGMITGELFF.

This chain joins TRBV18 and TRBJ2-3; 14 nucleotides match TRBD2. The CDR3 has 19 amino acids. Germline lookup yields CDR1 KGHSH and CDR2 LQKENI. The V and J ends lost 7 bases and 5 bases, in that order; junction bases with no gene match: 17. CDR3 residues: CASCPGLAGAFRGGDTQYF. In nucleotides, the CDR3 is TGTGCCAGCTGTCCGGGACTAGCGGGAGCCTTCCGCGGGGGAGATACGCAGTATTTT.

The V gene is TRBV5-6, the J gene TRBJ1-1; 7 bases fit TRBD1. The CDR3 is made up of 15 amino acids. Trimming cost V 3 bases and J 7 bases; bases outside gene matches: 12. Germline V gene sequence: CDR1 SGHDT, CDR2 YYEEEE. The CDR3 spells CASSSKSTGELEAFF. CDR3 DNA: TGTGCCAGCAGCTCAAAAAGCACAGGGGAACTTGAAGCTTTCTTT. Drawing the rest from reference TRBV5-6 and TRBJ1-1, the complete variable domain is DAGVTQSPTHLIKTRGQQVTLRCSPKSGHDTVSWYQQALGQGPQFIFQYYEEEERQRGNFPDRFSGHQFPNYSSELNVNALLLGDSALYLCASSSKSTGELEAFFGQGTRLTVV.

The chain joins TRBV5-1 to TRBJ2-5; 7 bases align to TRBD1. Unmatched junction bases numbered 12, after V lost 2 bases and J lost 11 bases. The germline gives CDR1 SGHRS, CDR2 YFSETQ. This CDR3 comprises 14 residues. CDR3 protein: CASSLEQGPREQYF. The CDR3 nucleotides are TGCGCCAGCAGCTTAGAACAGGGGCCTCGTGAGCAGTACTTC.

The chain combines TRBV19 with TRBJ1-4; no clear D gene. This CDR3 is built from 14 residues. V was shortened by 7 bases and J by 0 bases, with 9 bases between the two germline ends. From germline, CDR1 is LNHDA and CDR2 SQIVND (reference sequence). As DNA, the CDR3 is TGTGCCAGTATTGGCTTTGCAACTAATGAAAAACTGTTTTTT. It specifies CASIGFATNEKLFF.

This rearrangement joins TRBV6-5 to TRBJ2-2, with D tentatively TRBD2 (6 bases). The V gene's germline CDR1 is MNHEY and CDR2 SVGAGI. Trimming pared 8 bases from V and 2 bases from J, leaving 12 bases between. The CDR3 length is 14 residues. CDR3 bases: TGTGCCAGCTCTCGGGGAGGAAACACCGGGGAGCTGTTTTTT. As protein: CASSRGGNTGELFF.

In DNA form, the CDR3 reads TGTGCCAGCAGTCAGACAGTCTCTGGAAACACCATATATTTT. It translates to CASSQTVSGNTIYF. The chain has TRBV6-5 and TRBJ1-3; D may be TRBD1 (5 bases). Germline V gene lookup returns CDR1 MNHEY and CDR2 SVGAGI. Trimming removed 5 bases from V and 0 bases from J, with 8 bases in between. The CDR3 has 14 amino acids.

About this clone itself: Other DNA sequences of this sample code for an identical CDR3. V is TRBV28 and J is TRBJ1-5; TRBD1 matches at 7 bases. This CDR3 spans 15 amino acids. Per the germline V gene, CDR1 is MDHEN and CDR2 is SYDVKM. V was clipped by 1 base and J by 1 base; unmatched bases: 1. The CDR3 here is CASSLYRGSNQPQHF. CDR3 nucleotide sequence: TGTGCCAGCAGTTTATACAGGGGCAGCAATCAGCCCCAGCATTTT. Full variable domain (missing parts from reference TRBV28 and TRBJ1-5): DVKVTQSSRYLVKRTGEKVFLECVQDMDHENMFWYRQDPGLGLRLIYFSYDVKMKEKGDIPEGYSVSREKKERFSLILESASTNQTSMYLCASSLYRGSNQPQHFGDGTRLSIL.

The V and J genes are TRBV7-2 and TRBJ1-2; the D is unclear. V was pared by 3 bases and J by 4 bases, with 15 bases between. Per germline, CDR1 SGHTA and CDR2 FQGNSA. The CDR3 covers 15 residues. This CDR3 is CASSFDGGRPYGYTF. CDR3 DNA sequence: TGTGCCAGCAGCTTTGACGGCGGGCGCCCCTATGGCTACACCTTC. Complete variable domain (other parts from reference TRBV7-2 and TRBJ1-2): GAGVSQSPSNKVTEKGKDVELRCDPISGHTALYWYRQSLGQGLEFLIYFQGNSAPDKSGLPSDRFSAERTGGSVSTLTIQRTQQEDSAVYLCASSFDGGRPYGYTFGSGTRLTVV.

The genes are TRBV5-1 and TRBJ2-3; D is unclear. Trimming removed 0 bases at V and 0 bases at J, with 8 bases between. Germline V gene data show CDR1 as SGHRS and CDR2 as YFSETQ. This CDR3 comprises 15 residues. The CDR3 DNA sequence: TGCGCCAGCAGCTTGGATGGAGCTAGCACAGATACGCAGTATTTT. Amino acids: CASSLDGASTDTQYF.

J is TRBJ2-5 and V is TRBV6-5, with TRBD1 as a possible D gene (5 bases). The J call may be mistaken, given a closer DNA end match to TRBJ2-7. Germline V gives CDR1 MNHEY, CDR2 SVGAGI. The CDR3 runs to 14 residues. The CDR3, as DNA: TGTGCCAGCGCAGTAGACAGTTTTGTCTACGAGCAGTACTTC. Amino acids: CASAVDSFVYEQYF.

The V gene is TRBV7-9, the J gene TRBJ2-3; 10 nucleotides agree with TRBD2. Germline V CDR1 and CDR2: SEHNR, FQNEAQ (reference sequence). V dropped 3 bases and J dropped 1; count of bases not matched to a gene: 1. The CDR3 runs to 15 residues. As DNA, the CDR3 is TGTGCCAGCAGCTTTGGACTAGCGGGCACAGATACGCAGTATTTT. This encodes CASSFGLAGTDTQYF. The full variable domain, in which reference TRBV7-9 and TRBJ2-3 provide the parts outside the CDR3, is DTGVSQNPRHKITKRGQNVTFRCDPISEHNRLYWYRQTLGQGPEFLTYFQNEAQLEKSRLLSDRFSAERPKGSFSTLEIQRTEQGDSAMYLCASSFGLAGTDTQYFGPGTRLTVL.

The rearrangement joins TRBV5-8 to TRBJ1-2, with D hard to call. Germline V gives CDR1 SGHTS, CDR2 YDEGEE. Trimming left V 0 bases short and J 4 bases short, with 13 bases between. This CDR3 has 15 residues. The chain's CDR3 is CASSLAVGQAYGYTF. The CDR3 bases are TGTGCCAGCAGCTTGGCCGTGGGCCAGGCCTATGGCTACACCTTC. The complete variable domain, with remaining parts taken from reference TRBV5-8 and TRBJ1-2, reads EAGVTQSPTHLIKTRGQQATLRCSPISGHTSVYWYQQALGLGLQFLLWYDEGEERNRGNFPPRFSGRQFPNYSSELNVNALELEDSALYLCASSLAVGQAYGYTFGSGTRLTVV.

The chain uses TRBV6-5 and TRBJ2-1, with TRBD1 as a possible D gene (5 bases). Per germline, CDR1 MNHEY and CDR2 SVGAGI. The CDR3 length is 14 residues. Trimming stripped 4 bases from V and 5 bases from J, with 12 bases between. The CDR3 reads CASSLGQLHNEQFF. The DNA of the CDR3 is TGTGCCAGCAGTTTGGGGCAGCTACACAATGAGCAGTTCTTC.

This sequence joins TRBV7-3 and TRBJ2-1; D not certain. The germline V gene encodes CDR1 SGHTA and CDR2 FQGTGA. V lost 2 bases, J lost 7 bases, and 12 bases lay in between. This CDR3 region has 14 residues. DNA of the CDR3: TGTGCCAGCAGCTTAGGCCTAGGAGCGAATGAGCAGTTCTTC. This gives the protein CASSLGLGANEQFF.

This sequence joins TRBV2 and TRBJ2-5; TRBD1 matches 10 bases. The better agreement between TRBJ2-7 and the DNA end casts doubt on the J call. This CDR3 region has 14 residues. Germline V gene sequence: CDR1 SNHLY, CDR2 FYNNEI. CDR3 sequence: CASSSTGGPVEQYF. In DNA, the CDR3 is TGTGCCAGCAGTTCGACAGGGGGCCCCGTCGAGCAGTACTTC.

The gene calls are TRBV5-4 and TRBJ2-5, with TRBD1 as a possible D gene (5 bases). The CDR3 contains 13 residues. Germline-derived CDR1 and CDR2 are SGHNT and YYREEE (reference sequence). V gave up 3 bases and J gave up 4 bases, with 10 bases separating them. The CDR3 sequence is CASSSQGRETQYF. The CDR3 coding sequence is TGTGCCAGCAGCTCTCAGGGTAGAGAGACCCAGTACTTC. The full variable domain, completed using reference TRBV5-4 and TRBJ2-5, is ETGVTQSPTHLIKTRGQQVTLRCSSQSGHNTVSWYQQALGQGPQFIFQYYREEENGRGNFPPRFSGLQFPNYSSELNVNALELDDSALYLCASSSQGRETQYFGPGTRLLVL.

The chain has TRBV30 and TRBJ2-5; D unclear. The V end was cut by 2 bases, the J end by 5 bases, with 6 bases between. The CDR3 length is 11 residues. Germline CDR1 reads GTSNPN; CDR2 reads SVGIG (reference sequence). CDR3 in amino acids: CAWSPGETQYF. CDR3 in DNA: TGTGCCTGGAGTCCCGGGGAGACCCAGTACTTC.

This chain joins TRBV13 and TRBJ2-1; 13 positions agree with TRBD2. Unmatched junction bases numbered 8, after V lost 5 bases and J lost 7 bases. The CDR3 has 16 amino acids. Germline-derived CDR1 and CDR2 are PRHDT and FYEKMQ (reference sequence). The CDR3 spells CASSTTSGRAWNEQFF. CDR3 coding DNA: TGTGCCAGCAGCACAACTAGCGGGAGGGCATGGAATGAGCAGTTCTTC.

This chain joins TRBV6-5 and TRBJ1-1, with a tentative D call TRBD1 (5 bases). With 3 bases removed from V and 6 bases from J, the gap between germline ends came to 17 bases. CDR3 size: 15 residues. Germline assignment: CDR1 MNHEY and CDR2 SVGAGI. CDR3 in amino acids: CASSYGAGSGPEAFF. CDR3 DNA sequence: TGTGCCAGCAGTTATGGGGCAGGGTCTGGTCCTGAAGCTTTCTTT.

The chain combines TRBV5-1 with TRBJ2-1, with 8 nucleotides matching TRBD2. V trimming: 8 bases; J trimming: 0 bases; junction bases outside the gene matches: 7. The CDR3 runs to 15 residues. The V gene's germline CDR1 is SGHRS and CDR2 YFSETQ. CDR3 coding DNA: TGCGCCAGTTATAGCGGGATCGGCTCCTACAATGAGCAGTTCTTC. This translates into CASYSGIGSYNEQFF. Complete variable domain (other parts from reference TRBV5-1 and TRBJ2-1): KAGVTQTPRYLIKTRGQQVTLSCSPISGHRSVSWYQQTPGQGLQFLFEYFSETQRNKGNFPGRFSGRQFSNSRSEMNVSTLELGDSALYLCASYSGIGSYNEQFFGPGTRLTVL.

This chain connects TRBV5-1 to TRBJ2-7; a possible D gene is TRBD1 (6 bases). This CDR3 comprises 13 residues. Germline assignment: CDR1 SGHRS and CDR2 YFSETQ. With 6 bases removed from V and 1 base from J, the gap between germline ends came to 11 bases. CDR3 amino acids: CASNLGGSYEQYF. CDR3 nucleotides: TGCGCCAGCAACCTAGGGGGATCCTACGAGCAGTACTTC.

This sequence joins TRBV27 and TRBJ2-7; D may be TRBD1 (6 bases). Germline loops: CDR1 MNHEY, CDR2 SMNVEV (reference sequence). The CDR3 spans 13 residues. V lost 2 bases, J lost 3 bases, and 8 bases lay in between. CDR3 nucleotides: TGTGCCAGCAGTTTAATACAGGGCTACGAGCAGTACTTC. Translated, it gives CASSLIQGYEQYF.

The CDR3 DNA reads as TGTGCCAGTAGTATAGGGACCGGGATCTCCTACGAGCAGTACTTC. It specifies CASSIGTGISYEQYF. The rearrangement joins TRBV19 to TRBJ2-7; a weak D match, TRBD2 (5 bases). Trimming stripped 1 base from V and 0 bases from J, with 10 bases between. Germline loops: CDR1 LNHDA, CDR2 SQIVND (reference sequence). CDR3 size: 15 residues.

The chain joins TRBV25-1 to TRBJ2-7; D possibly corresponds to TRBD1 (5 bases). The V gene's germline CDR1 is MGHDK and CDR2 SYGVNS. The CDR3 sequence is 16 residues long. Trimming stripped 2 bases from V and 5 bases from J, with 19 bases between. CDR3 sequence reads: CASSESFGHLSDEQYF. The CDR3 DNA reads TGTGCCAGCAGTGAAAGTTTCGGACACCTGAGCGACGAGCAGTACTTC.

The CDR3 coding sequence is TGTGCCAGCAGCTTGATCACAGGCGAAAACATTCAGTACTTC. It translates to CASSLITGENIQYF. This chain joins TRBV5-4 and TRBJ2-4; TRBD1 is a possible D gene (5 bases). V was shortened by 1 base and J by 5 bases, with 10 bases between the two germline ends. The germline V gene encodes CDR1 SGHNT and CDR2 YYREEE (reference sequence). The CDR3 is 14 residues long.